This T cell receptor beta chain is from a study of PD-L1 blockade in urothelial cancer. Across the whole study: When patients started atezolizumab around 2014, it was given at 1,200 mg intravenously every 3 weeks.

CDR1 is KGHSH, CDR2 LQKENI, per germline. This CDR3 comprises 15 residues. Trimming took 4 bases from V and 3 from J, leaving 15 bases between them. Synthetic TCR analog templates were spiked into each PCR. This table comes from immunoSEQ multiplex PCR, and its TCRdb copy is limited to in-frame clones, with some not included. The sample holds about 30,000 clones, approximately 84% seen once. Time point of the sample: pretreatment peripheral blood. The sequences come from PBMCs, collected around atezolizumab (anti-PD-L1) treatment. This TCR came from a man in his 60s with urothelial cancer. The V gene is TRBV18, the J gene TRBJ1-1; weak D call: TRBD1 (6 bases). The CDR3 spells CASSQDSGGDTEAFF. DNA for the CDR3: TGTGCCAGCTCACAGGACAGTGGGGGTGACACTGAAGCTTTCTTT.